Listed below are T cell receptor beta chains from one sample, sequenced in a study of identifying expanded T cells in peripheral blood. Generated by immunoSEQ multiplex PCR, the TCRdb table keeps only in-frame clones and is missing some. The sample holds roughly 100,000 clones, around 88% seen once. The specimen sequenced was blood. The receptors derive from a person aged 18 to 75 in good health. The CDR3 runs from the conserved cysteine through the conserved F or W. D genes are given only for firm matches. Not every row has a clone size; where given, it reads once, few, many or a size class.

D gene	V gene	J gene	clone size	CDR3 protein	CDR3 DNA
.	TRBV7-2	TRBJ2-1	once	CASSSSIGYNEQFF	TGTGCCAGCAGCTCTTCCATAGGGTACAATGAGCAGTTCTTC
.	TRBV5-4	TRBJ1-1	.	CASSGSLNTEAFF	TGTGCCAGCAGTGGGTCCTTGAACACTGAAGCTTTCTTT
.	TRBV6-6	TRBJ1-3	.	CASRRDASSGNTIYF	TGTGCCAGCAGACGAGACGCTAGCTCTGGAAACACCATATATTTT
.	TRBV9	TRBJ2-3	.	CASSAVTTTDTQYF	TGTGCCAGCAGCGCCGTGACTACCACAGATACGCAGTATTTT
TRBD1	TRBV6-5	TRBJ1-2	.	CASSLTGIPNYGYTF	TGTGCCAGCAGTTTGACAGGGATCCCTAACTATGGCTACACCTTC
TRBD2	TRBV4-2	TRBJ2-7	.	CASSQVSTGTSGPGEYF	TGTGCCAGCAGCCAAGTCTCCACCGGGACTAGCGGTCCCGGTGAGTACTTC
.	TRBV29-1	TRBJ1-1	.	CSVGHLNTEAFF	TGCAGCGTCGGACATTTGAACACTGAAGCTTTCTTT
.	TRBV9	TRBJ2-3	.	CASSVGGHQDTQYF	TGTGCCAGCAGCGTCGGGGGGCATCAAGATACGCAGTATTTT
.	TRBV5-1	TRBJ1-2	.	CASSLSGENYGYTF	TGCGCCAGCAGCTTGTCAGGAGAGAACTATGGCTACACCTTC
.	TRBV18	TRBJ2-7	.	CASSPQPHSYEQYF	TGTGCCAGCTCACCACAGCCCCACAGCTACGAGCAGTACTTC
.	TRBV19	TRBJ2-5	once	CASSIGSSIGETQYF	TGTGCCAGTAGTATAGGCAGTTCGATTGGGGAGACCCAGTACTTC
.	TRBV27	TRBJ1-6	few	CASSFEERNNSPLHF	TGTGCCAGCAGTTTCGAAGAACGGAATAATTCACCCCTCCACTTT
.	TRBV18	TRBJ1-1	.	CASSPRDGSPTLMNTEAFF	TGTGCCAGCTCACCGCGAGACGGGAGTCCGACTCTGATGAACACTGAAGCTTTCTTT
.	TRBV19	TRBJ1-1	.	CASSIGQNTEAFF	TGTGCCAGTAGTATCGGACAAAACACTGAAGCTTTCTTT
.	TRBV5-6	TRBJ1-1	.	CASSLPYPSTEAFF	TGTGCCAGCAGCCTGCCCTACCCTTCTACTGAAGCTTTCTTT
TRBD1	TRBV18	TRBJ2-1	once	CASSPVIGQDNEQFF	TGTGCCAGCTCACCGGTTATTGGACAGGACAATGAGCAGTTCTTC